What follows is one T cell receptor (beta chain) and its context. Its antigen is as yet unknown. The assay was immunoSEQ multiplex PCR, and TCRdb's table has in-frame clones only and misses some. This table holds roughly 130,000 clones, roughly 90% found once. The germline V and J ends were trimmed by 4 bases and 5 bases, with 18 bases remaining between them. This CDR3 contains 15 residues. Germline V CDR1 and CDR2: SGDLS, YYNGEE. These data belong to a study of cytomegalovirus exposure and HLA in healthy donors. Study results and limitations: The authors listed over 150 TCR beta chains as cytomegalovirus-associated.

The source material was PBMCs. This receptor was taken from a man aged 18 to 30 in good health and CMV-seronegative. The chain joins TRBV9 to TRBJ1-1; tentative D call: TRBD1 (6 bases). The CDR3 sequence: CASSYAPDSETEAFF. In nucleotides, the CDR3 is TGTGCCAGCAGCTATGCCCCGGACAGCGAGACTGAAGCTTTCTTT.